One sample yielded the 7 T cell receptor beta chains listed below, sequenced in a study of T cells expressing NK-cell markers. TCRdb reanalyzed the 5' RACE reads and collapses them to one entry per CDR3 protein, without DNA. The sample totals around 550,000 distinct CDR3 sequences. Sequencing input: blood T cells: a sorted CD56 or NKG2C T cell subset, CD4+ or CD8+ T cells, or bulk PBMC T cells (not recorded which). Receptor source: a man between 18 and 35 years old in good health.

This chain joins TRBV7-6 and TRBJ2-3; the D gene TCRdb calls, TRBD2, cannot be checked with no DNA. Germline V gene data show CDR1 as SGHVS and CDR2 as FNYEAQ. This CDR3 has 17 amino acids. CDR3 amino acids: CASTKLGSGRLTDTQYF.

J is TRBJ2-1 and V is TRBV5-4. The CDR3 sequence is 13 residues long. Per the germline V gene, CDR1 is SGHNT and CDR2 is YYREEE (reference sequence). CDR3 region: CASSWTLSNEQFF.

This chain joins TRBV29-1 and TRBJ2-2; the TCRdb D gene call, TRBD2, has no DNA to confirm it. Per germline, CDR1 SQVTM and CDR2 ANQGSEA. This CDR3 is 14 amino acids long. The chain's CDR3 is CSAGPGLETGELFF.

CDR3 amino acids: CAISRVPLAGAGELFF. The chain combines TRBV10-3 with TRBJ2-2; the D gene TCRdb calls, TRBD2, cannot be checked with no DNA. The CDR3 spans 16 residues. The germline CDR1 and CDR2 sequences are ENHRY and SYGVKD.

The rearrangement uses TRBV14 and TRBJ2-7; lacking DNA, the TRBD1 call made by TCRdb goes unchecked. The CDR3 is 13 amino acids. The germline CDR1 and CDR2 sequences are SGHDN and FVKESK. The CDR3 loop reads CASSQQQGHEQYF.

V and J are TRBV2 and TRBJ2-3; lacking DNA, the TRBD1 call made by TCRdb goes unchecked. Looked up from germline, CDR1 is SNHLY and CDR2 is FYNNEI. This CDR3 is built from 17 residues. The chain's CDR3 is CASSFPGQGEWADTQYF. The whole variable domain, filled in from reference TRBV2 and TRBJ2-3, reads EPEVTQTPSHQVTQMGQEVILRCVPISNHLYFYWYRQILGQKVEFLVSFYNNEISEKSEIFDDQFSVERPDGSNFTLKIRSTKLEDSAMYFCASSFPGQGEWADTQYFGPGTRLTVL.

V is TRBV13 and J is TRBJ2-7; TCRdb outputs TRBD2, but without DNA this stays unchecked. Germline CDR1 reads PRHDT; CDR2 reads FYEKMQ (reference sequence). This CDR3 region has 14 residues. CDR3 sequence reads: CASSLMGLDYEQYF.